These 18 T cell receptor beta chains were sequenced from one sample in a study of shared clonotypes between healthy human individuals. The repertoire was sequenced with immunoSEQ multiplex PCR; TCRdb's copy has only in-frame clones and lacks some. The table shows some 300,000 clones, with more than 60% occurring only once. Sequencing input: memory CD4+ T cells sorted from blood. Subset of the sample: CD45RA-negative fraction. The receptors derive from a man between 25 and 39 years old in good health.

The CDR3 loop reads CASRTPGGDTQYF. CDR3 bases: TGTGCCAGCAGAACCCCCGGAGGAGATACGCAGTATTTT. This chain uses TRBV6-5 with TRBJ2-3; D is possibly TRBD2 (5 bases). The V gene's germline CDR1 is MNHEY and CDR2 SVGAGI. This CDR3 has 13 residues. The V and J ends lost 6 bases and 5 bases respectively, with 12 bases between them.

The chain is built from TRBV6-6 and TRBJ2-2; D unresolved. The germline V gene has CDR1 MNHNY and CDR2 SVGAGI (reference sequence). Between the trimmed V and J ends, which lost 2 bases and 3 bases, there was a span of 7 bases. The CDR3 totals 14 residues. CDR3 amino acids: CASSYRSDTGELFF. The CDR3 coding sequence is TGTGCCAGCAGTTACCGGTCTGACACCGGGGAGCTGTTTTTT.

This rearrangement joins TRBV21-1 to TRBJ2-7; the table's D call, TRBD2, has no DNA check behind it. TRBV21-1 is termed a pseudogene. There are 14 residues in the CDR3. CDR3 region: CASNKMEGYYEQYF. The CDR3 nucleotides are TGTGCCAGCAACAAAATGGAGGGCTACTACGAGCAGTACTTC.

The chain couples TRBV7-8 to TRBJ1-3; 11 positions match TRBD1. The CDR3 length is 18 residues. V trimming: 1 base; J trimming: 3 bases; junction bases outside the gene matches: 8. Germline V gives CDR1 SGHVS, CDR2 FQNEAQ. The CDR3 DNA sequence: TGTGCCAGCAGCTTAGATTTGGACAGGGGGCAAAGTGGAAACACCATATATTTT. Its translation: CASSLDLDRGQSGNTIYF.

The rearrangement links TRBV27 to TRBJ1-4; D unresolved. Germline assignment: CDR1 MNHEY and CDR2 SMNVEV (reference sequence). Trimming shortened V by 5 bases and J by 7 bases, and 23 bases separated the two germline ends. The length of the CDR3 is 17 residues. This chain's CDR3 is CASSASTGNKFFEKLFF. In DNA, the CDR3 is TGTGCCAGCAGTGCCAGCACGGGGAACAAGTTTTTTGAAAAACTGTTTTTT.

The V gene is TRBV5-6, the J gene TRBJ1-1; 7 positions agree with TRBD1. Germline assignment: CDR1 SGHDT and CDR2 YYEEEE. V shed 5 bases, J shed 7 bases, and the junction held 20 bases outside the gene matches. The CDR3 sequence is 17 residues long. The CDR3 DNA follows: TGTGCCAGCAGGTTGTCTGCTACTTGGGACAGTAGAGGTGAAGCTTTCTTT. Encoded protein: CASRLSATWDSRGEAFF.

A remark on this clone: Within the sample, other DNA sequences also encode this same CDR3. CDR3 residues: CASSPPNTGELFF. In DNA, the CDR3 is TGTGCCAGCTCACCACCGAACACCGGGGAGCTGTTTTTT. The chain joins TRBV18 to TRBJ2-2, with D unclear. The CDR3 has 13 amino acids. The ends were cut back, 0 bases at V and 1 base at J, with 0 bases in the middle. Germline assignment: CDR1 KGHSH and CDR2 LQKENI. The full variable domain, rest sourced from reference TRBV18 and TRBJ2-2, is NAGVMQNPRHLVRRRGQEARLRCSPMKGHSHVYWYRQLPEEGLKFMVYLQKENIIDESGMPKERFSAEFPKEGPSILRIQQVVRGDSAAYFCASSPPNTGELFFGEGSRLTVL.

This chain uses TRBV5-4 with TRBJ2-1; TRBD2 is a possible D gene (6 bases). The CDR3 consists of 17 residues. CDR1 and CDR2 (germline): SGHNT, YYREEE (reference sequence). Between the trimmed V and J ends, which lost 4 bases and 4 bases, there was a span of 21 bases. CDR3 DNA: TGTGCCAGCAGCCCAGTAGGTACTGGGGCGGGGTACAATGAGCAGTTCTTC. Its protein product is CASSPVGTGAGYNEQFF.

The chain carries TRBV9 and TRBJ2-7; TRBD2 matches at 8 bases. The germline CDR1 and CDR2 sequences are SGDLS and YYNGEE. The CDR3 extends over 15 amino acids. Losses at the gene ends were 0 bases for V and 3 bases for J; bases not matched to a gene: 5. Here the CDR3 reads CASSVGIAGSYEQYF. CDR3 coding DNA: TGTGCCAGCAGCGTAGGAATAGCGGGGAGCTACGAGCAGTACTTC.

The chain recombines TRBV10-1 with TRBJ2-3, with 10 bases fitting TRBD2. J lost 1 base, V lost 9 bases, and 19 bases had no gene match. The CDR3 is made up of 19 amino acids. Germline CDR1 reads WNHNN; CDR2 reads SYGVQD (reference sequence). CDR3 bases: TGCGCCAGTTTTAACGCGGGGATGGTAGCGGGAGGCCGCACAGATACGCAGTATTTT. Its protein is CASFNAGMVAGGRTDTQYF.

The chain combines TRBV7-2 with TRBJ1-1; D might be TRBD1 (6 bases). The CDR3 has 12 residues. Trimming removed 0 bases from V and 13 bases from J, with 12 bases in between. CDR1 SGHTA and CDR2 FQGNSA come from the germline V gene. This chain's CDR3 is CASSLAQGWCFF. Written as DNA, the CDR3 is TGTGCCAGCAGCTTAGCCCAGGGGTGGTGTTTCTTT.

Worth noting for this clone: A read error may produce the germline difference seen at one junction end. DNA for the CDR3: TGTGCCAGCAGTGATAAGGTCGGGGGCTATGGCTACACCTTT. This gives the protein CASSDKVGGYGYTF. The chain has TRBV25-1 and TRBJ1-2; maybe TRBD1 (6 bases). This CDR3 has 14 amino acids. Germline V gene lookup returns CDR1 MGHDK and CDR2 SYGVNS.

The chain employs TRBV7-8 and TRBJ2-7; D gene unclear. Trimming stripped 0 bases from V and 0 bases from J, with 9 bases between. This CDR3 region has 15 residues. Germline lookup yields CDR1 SGHVS and CDR2 FQNEAQ. The CDR3 spells CASSLALGFSYEQYF. CDR3 DNA: TGTGCCAGCAGCTTAGCTCTGGGTTTCTCCTACGAGCAGTACTTC.

V gene TRBV5-6 combines with J gene TRBJ1-2; no clear D. Trimming took off 1 base at V and 3 bases at J, with 13 bases between the two ends. The CDR3 totals 15 residues. The germline V gene has CDR1 SGHDT and CDR2 YYEEEE. The CDR3 loop is CASSLKGRKDYGYTF. The CDR3 nucleotides are TGTGCCAGCAGCTTGAAGGGCAGGAAAGACTATGGCTACACCTTC.

This clone has just a few counts. The chain joins TRBV7-2 to TRBJ2-5; D remains unclear. Trimming took off 1 base at V and 2 bases at J, with 8 bases between the two ends. The CDR3 sequence is 14 residues long. Germline V gene lookup returns CDR1 SGHTA and CDR2 FQGNSA. The CDR3 loop is CASSLDTAQETQYF. Written as DNA, the CDR3 is TGTGCCAGCAGCTTAGATACAGCGCAAGAGACCCAGTACTTC.

The chain recombines TRBV5-4 with TRBJ1-2; D is unresolved. V was trimmed by 2 bases and J by 8 bases, leaving 13 bases between them. CDR1 is SGHNT and CDR2 is YYREEE in the germline V gene (reference sequence). The length of the CDR3 is 13 residues. CDR3 protein: CASSLYGHEGYTF. The CDR3 DNA reads as TGTGCCAGCAGCTTATATGGCCATGAGGGCTACACCTTC.

In regard to this clone: The same CDR3 also results from other DNA sequences found in this sample. The chain links TRBV28 to TRBJ1-1; no firm D call. Germline V lookup: CDR1 MDHEN, CDR2 SYDVKM. The CDR3 extends over 11 amino acids. V was pared by 6 bases and J by 11 bases, with 13 bases between. CDR3 loop: CASRDGPGAFF. The CDR3 region has the DNA TGTGCCAGCAGGGATGGCCCGGGGGCTTTCTTT.

Many counts were recorded for this clone. The chain couples TRBV4-1 to TRBJ2-3; 9 positions match TRBD2. Trimming cost V 3 bases and J 4 bases; bases outside gene matches: 8. Germline values: CDR1 MGHRA, CDR2 YSYEKL. The CDR3 covers 16 residues. The CDR3 reads CASSQGSAGGADTQYF. The CDR3 nucleotides read TGCGCCAGCAGCCAGGGCTCAGCGGGAGGCGCAGATACGCAGTATTTT.